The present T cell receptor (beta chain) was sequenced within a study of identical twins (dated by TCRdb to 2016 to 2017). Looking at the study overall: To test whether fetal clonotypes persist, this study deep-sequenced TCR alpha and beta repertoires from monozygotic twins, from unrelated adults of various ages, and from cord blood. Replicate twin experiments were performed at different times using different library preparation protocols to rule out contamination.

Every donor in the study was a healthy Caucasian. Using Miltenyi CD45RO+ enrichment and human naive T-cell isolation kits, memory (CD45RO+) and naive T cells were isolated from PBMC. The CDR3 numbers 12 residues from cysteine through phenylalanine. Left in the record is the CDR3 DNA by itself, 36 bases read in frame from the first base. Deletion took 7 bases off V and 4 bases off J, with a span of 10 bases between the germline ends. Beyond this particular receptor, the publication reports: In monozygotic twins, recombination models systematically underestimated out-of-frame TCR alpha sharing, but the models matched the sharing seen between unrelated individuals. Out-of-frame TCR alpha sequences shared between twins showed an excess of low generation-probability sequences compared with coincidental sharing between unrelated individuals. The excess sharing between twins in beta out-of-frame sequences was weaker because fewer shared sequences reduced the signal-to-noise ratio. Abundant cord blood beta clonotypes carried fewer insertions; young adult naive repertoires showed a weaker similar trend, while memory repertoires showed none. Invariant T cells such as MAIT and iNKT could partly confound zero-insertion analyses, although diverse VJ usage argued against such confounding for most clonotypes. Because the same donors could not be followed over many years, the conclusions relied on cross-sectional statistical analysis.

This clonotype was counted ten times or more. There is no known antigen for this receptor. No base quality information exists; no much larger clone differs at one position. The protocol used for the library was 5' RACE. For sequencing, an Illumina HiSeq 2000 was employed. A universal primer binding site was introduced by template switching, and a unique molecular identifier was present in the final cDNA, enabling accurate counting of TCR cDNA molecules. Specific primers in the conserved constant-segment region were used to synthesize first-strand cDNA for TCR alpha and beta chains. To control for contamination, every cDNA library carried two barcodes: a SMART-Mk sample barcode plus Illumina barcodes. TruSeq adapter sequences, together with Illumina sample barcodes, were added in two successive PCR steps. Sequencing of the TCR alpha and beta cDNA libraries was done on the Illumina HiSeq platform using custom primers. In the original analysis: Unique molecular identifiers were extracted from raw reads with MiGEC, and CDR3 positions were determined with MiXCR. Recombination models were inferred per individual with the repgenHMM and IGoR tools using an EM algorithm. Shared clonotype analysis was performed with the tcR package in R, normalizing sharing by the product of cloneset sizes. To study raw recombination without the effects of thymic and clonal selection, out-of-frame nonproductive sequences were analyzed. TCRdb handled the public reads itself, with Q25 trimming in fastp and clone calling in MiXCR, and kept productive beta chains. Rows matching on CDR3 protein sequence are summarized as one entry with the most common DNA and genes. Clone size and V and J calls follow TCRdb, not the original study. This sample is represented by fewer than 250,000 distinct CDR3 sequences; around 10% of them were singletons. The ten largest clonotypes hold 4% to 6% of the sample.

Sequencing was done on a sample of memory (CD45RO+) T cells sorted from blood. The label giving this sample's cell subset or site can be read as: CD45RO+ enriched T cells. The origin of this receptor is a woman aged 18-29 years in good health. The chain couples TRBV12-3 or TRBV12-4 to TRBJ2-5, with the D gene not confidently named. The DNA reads TGTGCCAGCAACGGAAACGGAGAGACCCAGTACTTC. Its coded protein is CASNGNGETQYF.